Listed below are T cell receptor beta chains from one sample, sequenced in a study of shared clonotypes between healthy human individuals. The method was immunoSEQ multiplex PCR; TCRdb's version includes in-frame clones alone and lacks a portion of them. The sample lists around 500,000 clones, over 70% occurring once. What was sequenced was PBMCs. Source of these receptors: a woman aged 40 to 55 in good health. Some clones in this sample may be carry-over from other donors' samples. Each CDR3 is given with its conserved first and last residue. D genes are given only for firm matches. Size is stated for part of the rows, as once, few or many counts, or as a class when the clone is expanded.

size: .; J: TRBJ2-5; V: TRBV7-8; D: .; CDR3: CASTQTAAGWETQYF; DNA: TGTGCCAGCACCCAAACTGCAGCAGGGTGGGAGACCCAGTACTTC
size: .; J: TRBJ2-1; V: TRBV28; D: .; CDR3: CASTKQGNEQFF; DNA: TGTGCCAGCACCAAACAGGGTAATGAGCAGTTCTTC
size: .; J: TRBJ2-1; V: TRBV28; D: TRBD2; CDR3: CASSRGRVLNEQFF; DNA: TGTGCCAGCAGTCGTGGGAGGGTCTTAAATGAGCAGTTCTTC
size: few; J: TRBJ2-5; V: TRBV5-1; D: .; CDR3: CASSSTGVQETQYF; DNA: TGCGCCAGCAGCTCGACAGGTGTACAAGAGACCCAGTACTTC
size: .; J: TRBJ2-6; V: TRBV15; D: TRBD1; CDR3: CATSRETGTGANVLTF; DNA: TGTGCCACCAGCAGAGAGACAGGGACCGGGGCCAACGTCCTGACTTTC
size: few; J: TRBJ1-2; V: TRBV6-4; D: .; CDR3: CASRQTGQENYGYTF; DNA: TGTGCCAGCAGGCAAACCGGGCAGGAAAACTATGGCTACACCTTC
size: once; J: TRBJ2-3; V: TRBV28; D: TRBD2; CDR3: CASSPPGLAARDTQYF; DNA: TGTGCCAGCAGCCCACCGGGACTAGCGGCACGCGATACGCAGTATTTT
size: .; J: TRBJ2-2; V: TRBV21-1; D: .; CDR3: CASSKSVRTTTGELFF; DNA: TGTGCCAGCAGCAAAAGCGTTCGGACTACCACCGGGGAGCTGTTTTTT
size: few; J: TRBJ1-2; V: TRBV30; D: .; CDR3: CAWRNGGTYGYTF; DNA: TGTGCCTGGAGGAACGGGGGCACCTATGGCTACACCTTC
size: .; J: TRBJ1-1; V: TRBV7-2; D: .; CDR3: CASTPRGMRTEAFF; DNA: TGTGCCAGCACCCCTAGGGGCATGAGGACTGAAGCTTTCTTT
size: few; J: TRBJ1-2; V: TRBV9; D: .; CDR3: CASSPSGGQRGYTF; DNA: TGTGCCAGCAGCCCCTCCGGGGGGCAGAGGGGCTACACCTTC
size: .; J: TRBJ2-7; V: TRBV7-7; D: .; CDR3: CASSLEPGSSGEQYF; DNA: TGTGCTAGCAGCTTAGAGCCAGGGTCGAGTGGCGAGCAGTACTTC
size: .; J: TRBJ2-7; V: TRBV18; D: TRBD2; CDR3: CASSLSPGTSGNYEQYF; DNA: TGTGCCAGCTCACTAAGTCCCGGGACTAGCGGTAACTACGAGCAGTACTTC
size: .; J: TRBJ2-5; V: TRBV2; D: .; CDR3: CASVPLEGEETQYF; DNA: TGTGCCAGCGTCCCTCTAGAAGGAGAGGAGACCCAGTACTTC
size: few; J: TRBJ2-7; V: TRBV5-5; D: .; CDR3: CASSLQHGSYEQYF; DNA: TGTGCCAGCAGCTTACAACACGGCTCCTACGAGCAGTACTTC
size: .; J: TRBJ1-1; V: TRBV29-1; D: TRBD1; CDR3: CSVALTGGGTEAFF; DNA: TGCAGCGTTGCCCTGACAGGGGGTGGGACTGAAGCTTTCTTT
size: few; J: TRBJ1-1; V: TRBV5-1; D: .; CDR3: CASSWGGRTEAFF; DNA: TGCGCCAGCAGCTGGGGAGGGCGGACTGAAGCTTTCTTT
size: .; J: TRBJ1-2; V: TRBV28; D: .; CDR3: CASKGTPYYGYTF; DNA: TGTGCCAGCAAGGGCACACCATACTATGGCTACACCTTC
size: .; J: TRBJ2-1; V: TRBV21-1; D: .; CDR3: CASSRYSGTSSYNEQFF; DNA: TGTGCCAGCAGCAGATATAGCGGGACTAGCTCCTACAATGAGCAGTTCTTC
size: .; J: TRBJ1-5; V: TRBV28; D: .; CDR3: CASSLRGARQLNQPQHF; DNA: TGTGCCAGCAGTCTGAGGGGAGCTCGCCAACTCAATCAGCCCCAGCATTTT
size: .; J: TRBJ2-3; V: TRBV6-6; D: .; CDR3: CATTGLGTDTQYF; DNA: TGTGCCACCACAGGGCTGGGGACAGATACGCAGTATTTT
size: .; J: TRBJ2-7; V: TRBV7-2; D: .; CDR3: CASSLVWGAYEQYF; DNA: TGTGCCAGCAGCTTAGTCTGGGGGGCCTACGAGCAGTACTTC
size: .; J: TRBJ2-6; V: TRBV28; D: .; CDR3: CASSLHSGANVLTF; DNA: TGTGCCAGCAGTTTGCACTCTGGGGCCAACGTCCTGACTTTC
size: .; J: TRBJ1-5; V: TRBV28; D: .; CDR3: CASRVFNGNQPQHF; DNA: TGTGCCAGCAGGGTCTTTAATGGCAATCAGCCCCAGCATTTT
size: .; J: TRBJ1-4; V: TRBV18; D: .; CDR3: CASSPSGRPKATNEKLFF; DNA: TGTGCCAGCTCACCCTCCGGGAGGCCGAAGGCAACTAATGAAAAACTGTTTTTT
size: few; J: TRBJ1-1; V: TRBV10-1; D: TRBD1; CDR3: CASSESTGATEAFF; DNA: TGCGCCAGCAGTGAGAGTACAGGGGCCACTGAAGCTTTCTTT
size: .; J: TRBJ1-3; V: TRBV4-1; D: TRBD1; CDR3: CASSPPSGQGALGSGNTIYF; DNA: TGCGCCAGCAGCCCCCCCTCGGGACAGGGGGCTCTGGGCTCTGGAAACACCATATATTTT
size: .; J: TRBJ1-1; V: TRBV2; D: .; CDR3: CASSVEGGTEAFF; DNA: TGTGCCAGCAGTGTGGAGGGCGGCACTGAAGCTTTCTTT
size: .; J: TRBJ1-4; V: TRBV11-2; D: .; CDR3: CASSLWGRATNEKLFF; DNA: TGTGCCAGCAGCTTATGGGGCCGGGCAACTAATGAAAAACTGTTTTTT
size: .; J: TRBJ1-1; V: TRBV6-6; D: .; CDR3: CASSYSTHRTEAFF; DNA: TGTGCCAGCAGTTACTCGACACATAGGACTGAAGCTTTCTTT
size: .; J: TRBJ1-2; V: TRBV6-5; D: .; CDR3: CATHTDLNYGYTF; DNA: TGTGCCACCCATACAGATCTTAACTATGGCTACACCTTC
size: .; J: TRBJ2-3; V: TRBV7-8; D: TRBD2; CDR3: CASSLRLAGGPGGTDTQYF; DNA: TGTGCCAGCAGCCTCCGACTAGCGGGAGGGCCTGGGGGGACAGATACGCAGTATTTT
size: .; J: TRBJ2-7; V: TRBV7-9; D: .; CDR3: CASSPRSAYEQYF; DNA: TGTGCCAGCAGCCCCCGGTCTGCCTACGAGCAGTACTTC
size: once; J: TRBJ2-5; V: TRBV25-1; D: TRBD2; CDR3: CASSPSLAGAGETQYF; DNA: TGTGCCAGCAGCCCGTCCCTAGCGGGAGCTGGAGAGACCCAGTACTTC
size: .; J: TRBJ2-7; V: TRBV4-1; D: .; CDR3: CASSQVGQGPSEQYF; DNA: TGCGCCAGCAGCCAAGTAGGCCAGGGTCCCTCCGAGCAGTACTTC
size: .; J: TRBJ2-7; V: TRBV28; D: TRBD2; CDR3: CASSPPALAGVYEQYF; DNA: TGTGCCAGCAGCCCCCCGGCCCTAGCGGGAGTCTACGAGCAGTACTTC